Listed here is a single T cell receptor beta chain. These data come from a study of shared clonotypes between healthy human individuals. Produced via immunoSEQ multiplex PCR; TCRdb's table is partial and in-frame only. Altogether 950,000 to 1,300,000 clones are present, around four fifths being singletons, with the ten largest covering 1.2% to 1.5%. V was clipped by 4 bases and J by 6 bases; unmatched bases: 10. The CDR3 has 15 amino acids. Germline V lookup: CDR1 KGHSH, CDR2 LQKENI. This sequence joins TRBV18 and TRBJ1-1; the match to TRBD1 covers 8 bases. This TCR was sampled from a man aged 18 to 29 in good health. The sample comprised memory CD4+ T cells sorted from blood. As to subset: CD45RA-negative fraction. The CDR3 nucleotides read TGTGCCAGCTCACTATTAGGACAGGGTTTATCTGAAGCTTTCTTT. This translates into CASSLLGQGLSEAFF. The full variable domain, in which reference TRBV18 and TRBJ1-1 provide the parts outside the CDR3, is NAGVMQNPRHLVRRRGQEARLRCSPMKGHSHVYWYRQLPEEGLKFMVYLQKENIIDESGMPKERFSAEFPKEGPSILRIQQVVRGDSAAYFCASSLLGQGLSEAFFGQGTRLTVV.